A selection of T cell receptor beta chains follows, all from one sample in a study of T cells in Graves' hyperthyroidism and ophthalmopathy. TCRdb passed the multiplex PCR reads through MiXCR, listing each CDR3 protein once. The sample contains fewer than 350,000 distinct CDR3 sequences, around a sixth of which appear only once. The specimen was blood. These receptors were taken from a woman aged 40 to 50 with Graves' ophthalmopathy. Each CDR3 is given with its conserved first and last residue. Fields, in order: D gene, V gene, J gene, clone size, CDR3 DNA, CDR3 protein. A D gene is named only where the DNA matches it firmly. Size is stated for part of the rows, as once, few or many counts, or as a class when the clone is expanded.

TRBD2	TRBV12-3/TRBV12-4	TRBJ2-5	many	TGTGCCAGCAGTCTTTTTAGCGGGAGGGCTTTTAAAGAGACCCAGTACTTC	CASSLFSGRAFKETQYF
.	TRBV6-2/TRBV6-3	TRBJ2-5	many	TGTGCCAGCAGTTATGGGCAGACCCAGTACTTC	CASSYGQTQYF
TRBD2	TRBV20-1	TRBJ2-7	.	TGCAGTGCTAGAGCGGGAGGGCCCTACGAGCAGTACTTC	CSARAGGPYEQYF
TRBD2	TRBV28	TRBJ2-1	many	TGTGCCAGCAGTTCCACTTTAGCGGGAGGCTACAATGAGCAGTTCTTC	CASSSTLAGGYNEQFF
TRBD2	TRBV4-1	TRBJ2-7	.	TGCGCCAGCAGCCAAGAAGCGGGGGGGTCCTACGAGCAGTACTTC	CASSQEAGGSYEQYF
TRBD2	TRBV6-1	TRBJ2-5	many	TGTGCCAGCAGTAAATCTAGCGGGAGCGGAGAGACCCAGTACTTC	CASSKSSGSGETQYF
TRBD1	TRBV30	TRBJ1-1	many	TGTGCCTGGGGGCGGGACAGAGACACTGAAGCTTTCTTT	CAWGRDRDTEAFF
.	TRBV12-3/TRBV12-4	TRBJ1-1	many	TGTGCCAGCAGTCCTCAGGGTAGAGGCACTGAAGCTTTCTTT	CASSPQGRGTEAFF
.	TRBV7-9	TRBJ2-5	many	TGTGCCAGCAGCTCCCAAGAGGGAGTGTGGAGTATAATAGAGACCCAGTACTTC	CASSSQEGVWSIIETQYF
.	TRBV6-1	TRBJ2-5	many	TGTGCCAGTCGGCGGGACTCAGTACAAGAGACCCAGTACTTC	CASRRDSVQETQYF
.	TRBV28	TRBJ2-7	many	TGTGCCAGCAGTTTAACGCAAACCTACGAGCAGTACTTC	CASSLTQTYEQYF
.	TRBV19	TRBJ1-1	many	TGTGCCAGTAGTATAGATTGGAAGCAAGGACAGACGAACACTGAAGCTTTCTTT	CASSIDWKQGQTNTEAFF
TRBD1	TRBV4-1	TRBJ2-7	.	TGCGCCAGCAGGACCCGGACAGGGACAGAAAGGGAGCAGTACTTC	CASRTRTGTEREQYF
TRBD2	TRBV19	TRBJ2-2	many	TGTGCCAGTAATGTAGCGGGAATTACCGGGGAGCTGTTTTTT	CASNVAGITGELFF
TRBD1	TRBV6-1	TRBJ2-5	many	TGTGCCAGCAGGCCAGGGGGCGGGCTGGAGACCCAGTACTTC	CASRPGGGLETQYF
TRBD2	TRBV4-1	TRBJ2-2	many	TGCGCCAGCAGCCATCCGGGGGAGGGCCAGGGCGGGGAGCTGTTTTTT	CASSHPGEGQGGELFF
.	TRBV11-2	TRBJ2-6	many	TGTGCCAGCAGCCCCTCGGGGAGCCCGCTGGCCAACGTCCTGACTTTC	CASSPSGSPLANVLTF
TRBD1	TRBV27	TRBJ2-7	many	TGTGCCAGCAGTTCTCTAGGGACAGGAAGCTACGAGCAGTACTTC	CASSSLGTGSYEQYF
TRBD2	TRBV20-1	TRBJ2-7	.	TGCAGTGCTAGAGATCAAGCGGGGGTTTCCTACGAGCAGTACTTC	CSARDQAGVSYEQYF
.	TRBV20-1	TRBJ2-7	few	TGCAGTGCTAGTGGCTTCATAACCTACGAGCAGTACTTC	CSASGFITYEQYF
.	TRBV28	TRBJ1-1	.	TGTGCCAACAAGGTGAACACTGAAGCTTACTTT	CANKVNTEAYF
TRBD1	TRBV15	TRBJ1-5	.	TGTGCCACCAGCGACAGGGGGGTTCAGCCCCAGCATTTT	CATSDRGVQPQHF
.	TRBV19	TRBJ2-7	few	TGTGCCAGTTCGTCTATGTCCTACGAGCAGTACTTC	CASSSMSYEQYF
TRBD2	TRBV5-1	TRBJ2-2	.	TGCGCCAGCAGCTTGGGACGACTAGCCGCGAACACCGGGGAGCTGTTTTTT	CASSLGRLAANTGELFF
.	TRBV6-2/TRBV6-3	TRBJ1-3	many	TGTGCCAGCAGTTCGCCGACAAGATCTGGAAACACCATATATTTT	CASSSPTRSGNTIYF
.	TRBV5-6	TRBJ1-5	many	TGTGCCAGCAGCTTACAGGGCCATCAGCCCCAGCATTTT	CASSLQGHQPQHF
TRBD1	TRBV6-7	TRBJ1-5	.	TGTGCCAGCAGTCGGGACAGGGCAAAGCCCCAGCATTTT	CASSRDRAKPQHF
.	TRBV11-2	TRBJ2-2	many	TGTGCCAGCAGCTTTTTGTACCACACCGGGGAGCTGTTTTTT	CASSFLYHTGELFF
.	TRBV5-1	TRBJ2-5	many	TGCGCCAGCAGCTTGGCTCATCCCCCGGAGACCCAGTACTTC	CASSLAHPPETQYF
.	TRBV6-5	TRBJ1-2	many	TGTGCCAGCAGCCGGGGGGGGACACCCAACTATGGCTACACCTTC	CASSRGGTPNYGYTF